This TCR beta chain was identified during a study of regulatory T cells in long-lasting Graves disease. Study at large: More than 5 years of antithyroid drugs with positive TSH receptor antibodies defined persistent Graves' disease.

Arm-PCR with iRepertoire HTBI primers amplified the CDR3 regions for these TCR beta libraries. TCRdb re-called the multiplex PCR reads with MiXCR, one entry per CDR3 protein. The table lists 500,000 to 700,000 distinct CDR3 sequences, approximately 29% of them singletons. The CDR3 is 16 amino acids. Trimming removed 0 bases from V and 2 bases from J, with 11 bases in between. Time point given: persistent/refractory GD, antithyroid drugs over 5 years with positive TRAb. Scientists built the TCR library using RNA that was extracted from PBMCs. The study, taken as a whole, reports: Few sampled subjects may have lowered accuracy. The study found TRBV28, TRBJ1-2 and TRBJ2-5 favored in persistent disease. Persistent Graves' patients showed a TCR diversity that was lower than that of newly diagnosed ones.

Points on this clonotype: Its antigen is not identified.

The sequenced sample was peripheral blood mononuclear cells (PBMCs), obtained when the disease was refractory, from a patient treated with antithyroid drugs. The chain recombines TRBV12-3 or TRBV12-4 with TRBJ1-5, with D unclear. The sequence came from a female donor with Graves disease. The DNA of the CDR3 is TGTGCCAGCAGTTTAGCAGGGAATGGTGGCAATCAGCCCCAGCATTTT. This translates into CASSLAGNGGNQPQHF.